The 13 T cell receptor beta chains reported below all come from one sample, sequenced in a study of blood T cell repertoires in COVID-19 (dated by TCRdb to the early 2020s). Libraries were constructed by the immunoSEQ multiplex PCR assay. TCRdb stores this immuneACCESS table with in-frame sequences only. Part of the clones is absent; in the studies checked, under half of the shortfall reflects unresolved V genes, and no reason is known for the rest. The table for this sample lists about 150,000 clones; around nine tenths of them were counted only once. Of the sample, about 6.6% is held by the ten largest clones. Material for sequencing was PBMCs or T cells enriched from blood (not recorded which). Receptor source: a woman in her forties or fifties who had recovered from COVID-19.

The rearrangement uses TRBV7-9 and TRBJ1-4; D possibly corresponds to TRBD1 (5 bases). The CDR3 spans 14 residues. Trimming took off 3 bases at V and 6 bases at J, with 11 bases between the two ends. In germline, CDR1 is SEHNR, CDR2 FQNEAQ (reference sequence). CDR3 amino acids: CASSFPNRYEKLFF. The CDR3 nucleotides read TGTGCCAGCAGCTTTCCGAACAGGTATGAAAAACTGTTTTTT.

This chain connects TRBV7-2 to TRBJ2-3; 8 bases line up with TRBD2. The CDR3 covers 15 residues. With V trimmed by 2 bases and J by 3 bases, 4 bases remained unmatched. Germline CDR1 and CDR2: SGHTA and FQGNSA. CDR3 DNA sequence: TGTGCCAGCAGCTTACGGCGGGGGGCAACAGATACGCAGTATTTT. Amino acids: CASSLRRGATDTQYF.

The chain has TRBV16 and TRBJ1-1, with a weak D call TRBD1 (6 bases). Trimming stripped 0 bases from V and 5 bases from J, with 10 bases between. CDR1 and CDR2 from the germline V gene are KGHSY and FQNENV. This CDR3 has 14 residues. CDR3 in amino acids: CASSQSGGSTEAFF. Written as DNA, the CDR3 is TGTGCCAGCAGCCAATCAGGGGGATCTACTGAAGCTTTCTTT.

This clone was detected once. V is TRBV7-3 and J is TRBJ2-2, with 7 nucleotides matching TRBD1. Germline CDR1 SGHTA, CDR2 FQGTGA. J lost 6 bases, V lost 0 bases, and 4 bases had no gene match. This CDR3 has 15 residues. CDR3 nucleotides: TGTGCCAGCAGCTTAACCCGACAGGGATCCGGGGAGCTGTTTTTT. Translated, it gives CASSLTRQGSGELFF.

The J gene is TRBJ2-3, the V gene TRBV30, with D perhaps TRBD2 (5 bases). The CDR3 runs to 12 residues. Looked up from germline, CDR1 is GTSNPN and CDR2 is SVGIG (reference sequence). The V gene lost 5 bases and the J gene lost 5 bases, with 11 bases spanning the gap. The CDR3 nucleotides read TGTGCCTGGGCCCGTGGAGGAGATACGCAGTATTTT. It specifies CAWARGGDTQYF.

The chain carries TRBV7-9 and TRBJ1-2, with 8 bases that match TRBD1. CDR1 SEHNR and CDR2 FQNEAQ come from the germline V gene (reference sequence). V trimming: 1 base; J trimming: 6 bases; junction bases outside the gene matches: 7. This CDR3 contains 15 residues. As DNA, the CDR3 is TGTGCCAGCAGCTTAGTGGCAGGGGGCGACCATGGCTACACCTTC. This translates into CASSLVAGGDHGYTF.

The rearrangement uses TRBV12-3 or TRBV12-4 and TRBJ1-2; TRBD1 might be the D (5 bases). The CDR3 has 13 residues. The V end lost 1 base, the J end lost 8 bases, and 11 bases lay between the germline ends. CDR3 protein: CASSLGPQGGYTF. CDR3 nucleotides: TGTGCCAGCAGTTTAGGCCCCCAGGGAGGCTACACCTTC.

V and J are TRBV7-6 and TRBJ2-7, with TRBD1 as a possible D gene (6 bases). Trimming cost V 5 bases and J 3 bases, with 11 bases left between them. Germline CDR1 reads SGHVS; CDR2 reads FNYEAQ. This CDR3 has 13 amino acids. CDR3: CASSIPDSYEQYF. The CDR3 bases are TGTGCCAGCAGCATCCCGGACAGCTACGAGCAGTACTTC.

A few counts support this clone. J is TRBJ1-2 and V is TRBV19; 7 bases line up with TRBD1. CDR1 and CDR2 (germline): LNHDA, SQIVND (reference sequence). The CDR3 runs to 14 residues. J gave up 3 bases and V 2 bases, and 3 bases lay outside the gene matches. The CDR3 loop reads CASSIIDRDYGYTF. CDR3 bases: TGTGCCAGTAGTATAATCGACAGGGACTATGGCTACACCTTC.

The CDR3 region has the DNA TGTGCCAGCTCACCACCACCGGACTTGCCCTACGAGCAGTACTTC. It translates to CASSPPPDLPYEQYF. V and J are TRBV18 and TRBJ2-7; the D gene is possibly TRBD2 (5 bases). V shed 0 bases and J shed 2 bases, with 11 bases lying between them. Germline V gene data show CDR1 as KGHSH and CDR2 as LQKENI. The CDR3 has 15 amino acids.

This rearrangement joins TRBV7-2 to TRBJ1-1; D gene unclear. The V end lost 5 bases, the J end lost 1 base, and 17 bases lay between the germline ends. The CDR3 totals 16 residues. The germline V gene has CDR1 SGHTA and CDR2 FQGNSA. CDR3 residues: CASSLDSASSNTEAFF. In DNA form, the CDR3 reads TGTGCCAGCAGCCTTGACTCGGCGTCCTCGAACACTGAAGCTTTCTTT. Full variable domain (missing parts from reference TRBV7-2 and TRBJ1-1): GAGVSQSPSNKVTEKGKDVELRCDPISGHTALYWYRQSLGQGLEFLIYFQGNSAPDKSGLPSDRFSAERTGGSVSTLTIQRTQQEDSAVYLCASSLDSASSNTEAFFGQGTRLTVV.

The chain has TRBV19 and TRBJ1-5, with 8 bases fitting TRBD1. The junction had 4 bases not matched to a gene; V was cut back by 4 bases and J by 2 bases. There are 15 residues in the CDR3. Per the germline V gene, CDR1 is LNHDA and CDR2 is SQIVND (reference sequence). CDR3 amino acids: CASSTDRDRNQPQHF. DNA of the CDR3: TGTGCCAGTAGTACGGACAGGGATCGCAATCAGCCCCAGCATTTT.

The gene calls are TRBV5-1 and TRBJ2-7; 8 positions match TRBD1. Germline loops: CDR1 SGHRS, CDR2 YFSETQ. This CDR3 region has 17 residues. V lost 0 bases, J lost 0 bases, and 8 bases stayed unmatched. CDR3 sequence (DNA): TGCGCCAGCAGCTTGGGGCGACCCGGGACAGGCTCCTACGAGCAGTACTTC. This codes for CASSLGRPGTGSYEQYF.